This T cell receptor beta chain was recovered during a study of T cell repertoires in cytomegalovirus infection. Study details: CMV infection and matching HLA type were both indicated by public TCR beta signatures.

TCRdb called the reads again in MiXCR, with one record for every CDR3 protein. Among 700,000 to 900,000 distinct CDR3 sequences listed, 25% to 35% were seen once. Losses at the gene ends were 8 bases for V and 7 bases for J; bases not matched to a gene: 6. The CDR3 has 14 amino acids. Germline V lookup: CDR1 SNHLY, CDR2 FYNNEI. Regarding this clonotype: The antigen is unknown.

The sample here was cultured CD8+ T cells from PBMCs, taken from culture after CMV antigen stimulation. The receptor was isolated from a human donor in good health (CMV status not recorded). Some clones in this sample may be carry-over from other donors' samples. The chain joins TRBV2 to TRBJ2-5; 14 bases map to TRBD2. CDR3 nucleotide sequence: TGTGCCAGCCCGGGACTAGCGGGGGCTGGGACCCAGTACTTC. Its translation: CASPGLAGAGTQYF. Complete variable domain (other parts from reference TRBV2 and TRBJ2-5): EPEVTQTPSHQVTQMGQEVILRCVPISNHLYFYWYRQILGQKVEFLVSFYNNEISEKSEIFDDQFSVERPDGSNFTLKIRSTKLEDSAMYFCASPGLAGAGTQYFGPGTRLLVL.